This TCR beta chain was sequenced for a study of Ad26.COV2.S vaccination and SARS-CoV-2 variants (dated by TCRdb to the early 2020s). As for the study more broadly: The specificity and breadth of SARS-CoV-2-reactive T cell receptors after Ad26.COV2.S vaccination were assessed by TCRbeta repertoire sequencing. A total of roughly 32 samples were included in the TCR-sequenced set, comprising 19 Ad26.COV2.S vaccine recipients, 5 placebo recipients and 8 SARS-CoV-2 convalescent individuals. Broad study findings and their caveats: Comparable non-spike TCR breadth was observed between vaccine and placebo recipients, consistent with only spike being contained in the vaccine. It was noted by the authors that total T cell responses may have been underestimated by the TCR breadth and depth analyses. Higher spike-specific TCR breadth was observed in Ad26.COV2.S recipients than in placebo recipients (P = 0.0014). After vaccination, substantial breadth of spike-specific CD8+ and CD4+ T cell responses was reported.

About this clone itself: This clone's antigen is unknown. The sample holds no much larger clone one base away, and base qualities are not on file.

The time point label of this sample denotes: individuals recovered from natural SARS-CoV-2 infection. V is reduced by 6 bases and J by 4 bases, leaving a spacing of 14 bases between them. The CDR3 spans 14 residues, from the cysteine through the phenylalanine. Only the CDR3 region is kept as DNA, spanning 42 bases read in frame from base 1. From the germline V gene, CDR1 is KGHSH and CDR2 is LQKENI. The immunoSEQ Assay was the method used to sequence TCRbeta CDR3 regions. After extraction, genomic DNA underwent amplification by bias-controlled multiplex PCR, followed by high-throughput sequencing. The paper's data handling went like this. To quantify the absolute abundance of every unique TCRbeta CDR3 region, sequences were collapsed and filtered. T cell fraction was estimated by normalizing TCRbeta template counts to usable DNA, with usable DNA measured through amplification of reference genes found in all nucleated cells. Repertoire TCRs were annotated as SARS-CoV-2-specific when V gene, CDR3 amino acid sequence and J gene were exactly matched to a known reactive TCR set. The reference SARS-CoV-2 TCR set was obtained from MIRA and was filtered for enrichment in COVID-19-positive ImmuneCODE repertoires, whereby public or cross-reactive TCRs were removed. Using the MIRA antigens, annotated TCRs were further analysed by specific ORF or by position within an ORF. Depth was the summed frequency of annotated unique rearrangements, while breadth was defined as annotated unique rearrangements over total unique productive rearrangements. Two-sided Wilcoxon rank-sum tests were applied when comparing TCR breadth between groups. Drawn from immuneACCESS, this table holds only the in-frame rearrangements with V and J called that TCRdb kept. Clones are partly lost; checked studies trace under half to an unresolved V gene and leave the rest unexplained. The V and J calls and clone size are taken from that table; D and trimming were inferred from the DNA. This sample gives under 150,000 clones in total; roughly 89% of them show up just once. The ten largest clones take up less than 6% of the sample.

The sequence was collected from a human donor who had recovered from COVID-19. This receptor chain uses TRBV18 and TRBJ2-3; the D region may be TRBD1 or TRBD2, each matching 6 bases equally. Specimen: peripheral blood, collected after recovery from COVID-19. The CDR3 protein sequence reads: CASSPYREADTQYF. The nucleotide sequence reads TGTGCCAGCTCGCCCTACAGGGAGGCAGATACGCAGTATTTT.